Below, 32 T cell receptor beta chains from the same sample are listed, as sequenced in a study of cytomegalovirus exposure and HLA in healthy donors. PCR primers comprised 60 Vbeta and 13 Jbeta primers. Profiled with immunoSEQ multiplex PCR; TCRdb holds only in-frame clones, not every one. The repertoire holds about 140,000 clones, with around 90% as singletons. The specimen sequenced was PBMCs. These receptors were obtained from a woman in her 40s in good health and CMV-seronegative.

This chain links TRBV4-1 with TRBJ2-2; possible D gene TRBD1, 6 bases. V lost 3 bases to trimming and J lost 7 bases, with 12 bases between them. In germline, CDR1 is MGHRA, CDR2 YSYEKL. There are 14 residues in the CDR3. CDR3 in amino acids: CASSHEGVYGELFF. The DNA of the CDR3 is TGCGCCAGCAGCCATGAGGGGGTTTACGGGGAGCTGTTTTTT.

V and J are TRBV12-5 and TRBJ2-3; TRBD1 matches at 7 bases. Trimming cost V 9 bases and J 5 bases; bases outside gene matches: 8. CDR3 length: 13 residues. The germline V gene encodes CDR1 LGHNT and CDR2 FRNRAP. This chain's CDR3 is CASRQGEGDTQYF. The CDR3 DNA is TGTGCTAGCAGACAGGGAGAAGGAGATACGCAGTATTTT.

The gene calls are TRBV27 and TRBJ2-1; 9 bases map to TRBD2. J was trimmed by 10 bases and V by 7 bases; bases with no gene match: 20. This CDR3 spans 17 amino acids. Germline CDR1 is MNHEY and CDR2 is SMNVEV (reference sequence). CDR3 nucleotide sequence: TGTGCCAGCAACCCCTCCGGTAGCGGGAGAGGCCTGGGGGAGCAGTTCTTC. Protein product: CASNPSGSGRGLGEQFF.

The V call is TRBV5-1, the J call TRBJ2-1, with 15 bases identical to TRBD2. Germline V gene data show CDR1 as SGHRS and CDR2 as YFSETQ. With V trimmed by 3 bases and J by 7 bases, 5 bases remained unmatched. The CDR3 has 16 residues. DNA for the CDR3: TGCGCCAGCAGCTGGGGGACTAGCGGGAGGATGAATGAGCAGTTCTTC. This codes for CASSWGTSGRMNEQFF.

This clone was recorded once. CDR3: CASSLPGTGGKNEQFF. The CDR3 DNA reads as TGTGCCAGCAGCTTACCCGGGACAGGGGGCAAAAATGAGCAGTTCTTC. The rearrangement uses TRBV5-6 and TRBJ2-1, with 12 nucleotides matching TRBD1. The CDR3 loop spans 16 amino acids. The J segment lost 7 bases and the V segment lost 2 bases, leaving 7 bases of the junction unmatched. Germline V gene lookup returns CDR1 SGHDT and CDR2 YYEEEE.

The chain couples TRBV28 to TRBJ1-3; 10 positions agree with TRBD1. This CDR3 is built from 15 residues. Germline V lookup: CDR1 MDHEN, CDR2 SYDVKM. Trimming removed 1 base from V and 4 bases from J; junction bases left unmatched: 1. Written as DNA, the CDR3 is TGTGCCAGCAGTTTATCGACAGGGGGCGGAAACACCATATATTTT. The encoded protein is CASSLSTGGGNTIYF. Looking up the rest from reference TRBV28 and TRBJ1-3 gives the full variable domain: DVKVTQSSRYLVKRTGEKVFLECVQDMDHENMFWYRQDPGLGLRLIYFSYDVKMKEKGDIPEGYSVSREKKERFSLILESASTNQTSMYLCASSLSTGGGNTIYFGEGSWLTVV.

J is TRBJ1-1 and V is TRBV6-5; TRBD1 matches 10 bases. The CDR3 consists of 14 residues. Germline values: CDR1 MNHEY, CDR2 SVGAGI. The trim removed 5 bases at V and 3 bases at J, leaving 3 bases unmatched. The CDR3 DNA follows: TGTGCCAGCAGTGGACAGGGGGGTCACACTGAAGCTTTCTTT. The encoded protein is CASSGQGGHTEAFF.

This clone has a handful of counts. J is TRBJ1-2 and V is TRBV6-5; TRBD1 matches 7 bases. Germline V lookup: CDR1 MNHEY, CDR2 SVGAGI. The CDR3 has 14 amino acids. V was clipped by 5 bases and J by 2 bases; unmatched bases: 5. The CDR3 reads CASSRDRENYGYTF. CDR3 DNA sequence: TGTGCCAGCAGTCGGGACAGAGAGAACTATGGCTACACCTTC.

Comments on this clone: A read error may produce the germline difference seen at one junction end. V gene TRBV7-9 combines with J gene TRBJ1-1; D is ambiguous. The length of the CDR3 is 17 residues. From germline, CDR1 is SEHNR and CDR2 FQNEAQ (reference sequence). This chain's CDR3 is CSSSLNAGWNANTEAFF. The CDR3 DNA reads as TGTTCCAGCAGCCTCAATGCGGGGTGGAACGCAAACACTGAAGCTTTCTTT.

The DNA of the CDR3 is TGTGCCAGCAGCTTAGATAGCGGGACAGATACGCAGTATTTT. Its translation is CASSLDSGTDTQYF. The chain recombines TRBV7-2 with TRBJ2-3, with 7 bases fitting TRBD2. CDR1 SGHTA and CDR2 FQGNSA come from the germline V gene. The V segment lost 1 base and the J segment 3 bases; nucleotides outside the gene matches: 1. The CDR3 spans 14 residues. The full variable domain, rest sourced from reference TRBV7-2 and TRBJ2-3, is GAGVSQSPSNKVTEKGKDVELRCDPISGHTALYWYRQSLGQGLEFLIYFQGNSAPDKSGLPSDRFSAERTGGSVSTLTIQRTQQEDSAVYLCASSLDSGTDTQYFGPGTRLTVL.

The sample holds one count of this clone. This chain joins TRBV6-5 and TRBJ2-1, with 11 bases fitting TRBD2. This CDR3 is built from 16 residues. Trimming removed 4 bases from V and 4 bases from J; junction bases left unmatched: 6. Germline CDR1 and CDR2: MNHEY and SVGAGI. As DNA, the CDR3 is TGTGCCAGCAGTTTCCAACGACTAGCGGGGTACAATGAGCAGTTCTTC. Its protein product is CASSFQRLAGYNEQFF.

This clone has only a few counts. The V and J genes are TRBV4-1 and TRBJ2-7; 8 bases fit TRBD1. The V gene end was trimmed by 2 bases and the J gene end by 3 bases; junction bases not matched to a gene: 0. Germline values: CDR1 MGHRA, CDR2 YSYEKL. This CDR3 comprises 13 residues. The CDR3: CASSQTGGYEQYF. In DNA, the CDR3 is TGCGCCAGCAGCCAAACAGGGGGCTACGAGCAGTACTTC.

This chain uses TRBV27 with TRBJ2-7, with TRBD2 identical over 7 bases. The CDR3 runs to 15 residues. Germline V gives CDR1 MNHEY, CDR2 SMNVEV (reference sequence). Germline trimming cut 5 bases from V and 0 bases from J; bases unmatched to any gene: 7. This CDR3 is CASSLGTIPSYEQYF. The CDR3 coding sequence is TGTGCCAGCAGTCTCGGGACTATACCCTCCTACGAGCAGTACTTC.

The chain carries TRBV7-2 and TRBJ2-7; D gene uncertain. The V end lost 1 base, the J end lost 0 bases, and 13 bases lay between the germline ends. Germline V CDR1 and CDR2: SGHTA, FQGNSA. This CDR3 has 16 residues. CDR3 residues: CASSLEWAAASYEQYF. CDR3 nucleotide sequence: TGTGCCAGCAGCTTAGAATGGGCTGCTGCCTCCTACGAGCAGTACTTC.

The gene calls are TRBV11-3 and TRBJ2-1; TRBD2 matches at 10 bases. V lost 1 base and J lost 4; bases outside the gene matches: 1. Germline assignment: CDR1 SGHNT and CDR2 YENEEA. The CDR3 spans 15 residues. CDR3 region: CASSLVAGGYNEQFF. The CDR3 coding sequence is TGTGCCAGCAGCTTAGTAGCGGGAGGTTACAATGAGCAGTTCTTC.

The rearrangement uses TRBV6-1 and TRBJ2-7; 9 nucleotides align to TRBD1. With 7 bases clipped from V and 2 bases from J, the junction kept 6 bases outside the gene matches. The V gene's germline CDR1 is MNHNS and CDR2 SASEGT. There are 14 residues in the CDR3. CDR3 sequence (DNA): TGTGCCAGCACCTCAGGACAGGGGCCCTACGAGCAGTACTTC. Amino acid sequence: CASTSGQGPYEQYF.

The V gene is TRBV5-4, the J gene TRBJ2-5; 14 bases match TRBD2. This CDR3 has 14 residues. J was trimmed by 11 bases and V by 5 bases; bases with no gene match: 8. From germline, CDR1 is SGHNT and CDR2 YYREEE (reference sequence). CDR3 bases: TGTGCCAGCAGGGCGGGACTAGCGGGGGAAGAGCAGTACTTC. Translating it yields CASRAGLAGEEQYF.

The rearrangement uses TRBV6-1 and TRBJ1-2; weak D call: TRBD1 (5 bases). V was shortened by 6 bases and J by 12 bases, with 23 bases between the two germline ends. CDR3 size: 14 residues. The V gene's germline CDR1 is MNHNS and CDR2 SASEGT. CDR3 sequence (DNA): TGTGCCAGCAGGCAGACGAGGGGAGGCTATAAGGACACCTTC. Translated, it gives CASRQTRGGYKDTF.

The chain employs TRBV30 and TRBJ2-5; D is perhaps TRBD1 (6 bases). This CDR3 is 12 amino acids long. Germline-derived CDR1 and CDR2 are GTSNPN and SVGIG (reference sequence). V was trimmed by 1 base and J by 5 bases, leaving 8 bases between them. The CDR3 region is CAWSDRAETQYF. The CDR3 bases are TGTGCCTGGAGTGACAGGGCGGAGACCCAGTACTTC.

This rearrangement joins TRBV30 to TRBJ2-7, with 11 bases lining up with TRBD2. Germline CDR1 and CDR2: GTSNPN and SVGIG (reference sequence). Trimming took 4 bases from V and 2 from J; bases not matched to a gene: 1. CDR3 length equals 13 residues. The CDR3 is CAWKLAGAYEQYF. CDR3 nucleotides: TGTGCCTGGAAACTAGCGGGGGCCTACGAGCAGTACTTC.

The gene calls are TRBV29-1 and TRBJ2-1; D may be TRBD1 (6 bases). The V and J ends lost 2 bases and 4 bases respectively, with 12 bases between them. The CDR3 spans 14 residues. Per germline, CDR1 SQVTM and CDR2 ANQGSEA. The CDR3 DNA is TGCAGCGTTGAAATGAGACAGGTATACAATGAGCAGTTCTTC. Amino acids: CSVEMRQVYNEQFF.

On this clone itself: The DNA is omitted, as the CDR3 cannot be located on it reliably, and the CDR3 follows TCRdb's listing. This chain links TRBV10-1 with TRBJ2-1; the table calls TRBD2, which could not be checked here. Per germline, CDR1 WNHNN and CDR2 SYGVQD (reference sequence). Counting both end residues, the CDR3 totals 17 amino acids. Here the CDR3 reads CIFLRHRSKTSPNEQFF.

Comments on this clone: This sample also contains other DNA sequences that code for the same CDR3. The chain links TRBV10-1 to TRBJ1-1; the D gene is possibly TRBD1 (5 bases). CDR3 length: 13 amino acids. Germline CDR1 is WNHNN and CDR2 is SYGVQD (reference sequence). V lost 5 bases, J lost 8 bases, and 15 bases lay in between. The CDR3 DNA reads TGCGCCAGCAGTCCTGGGACGGGAGGCGAAGCTTTCTTT. Its protein product is CASSPGTGGEAFF.

About this clone: At the DNA level, this CDR3 is encoded by other sequences in the same sample as well. J is TRBJ2-2 and V is TRBV5-1; TRBD2 is a possible D gene (6 bases). Trimming pared 0 bases from V and 4 bases from J, leaving 10 bases between. The V gene's germline CDR1 is SGHRS and CDR2 YFSETQ. The CDR3 totals 15 residues. The CDR3 DNA sequence: TGCGCCAGCAGCTTGGTCCAGGGAGGCACCGGGGAGCTGTTTTTT. Encoded protein: CASSLVQGGTGELFF.

The chain employs TRBV5-4 and TRBJ1-1; TRBD1 might be the D (5 bases). CDR1 is SGHNT, CDR2 YYREEE, per germline (reference sequence). The CDR3 runs to 15 residues. Trimming left V 4 bases short and J 5 bases short, with 18 bases between. DNA of the CDR3: TGTGCCAGCAGCCCGGGGACGCCTGGAGGGACTGAAGCTTTCTTT. Translated: CASSPGTPGGTEAFF. Drawing the rest from reference TRBV5-4 and TRBJ1-1, the complete variable domain is ETGVTQSPTHLIKTRGQQVTLRCSSQSGHNTVSWYQQALGQGPQFIFQYYREEENGRGNFPPRFSGLQFPNYSSELNVNALELDDSALYLCASSPGTPGGTEAFFGQGTRLTVV.

Written as DNA, the CDR3 is TGTGCCAGCAGTCCTACAGGGGTTCGGGACGGGGAGCTGTTTTTT. Protein sequence: CASSPTGVRDGELFF. The chain couples TRBV7-9 to TRBJ2-2; 7 bases are shared with TRBD1. The junction had 11 bases not matched to a gene; V was cut back by 6 bases and J by 7 bases. Germline CDR1 SEHNR, CDR2 FQNEAQ (reference sequence). This CDR3 contains 15 residues.

V gene TRBV27 combines with J gene TRBJ1-5, with D unresolved. Germline values: CDR1 MNHEY, CDR2 SMNVEV (reference sequence). Trimming cost V 2 bases and J 3 bases, with 8 bases left between them. The CDR3 is 14 residues long. In DNA form, the CDR3 reads TGTGCCAGCAGTTTAAACAGCCCCAATCAGCCCCAGCATTTT. Encoded protein: CASSLNSPNQPQHF.

In the case of this clone: The junction does not match germline at one end; this may be a read error. The chain has TRBV7-7 and TRBJ2-3; tentative D call: TRBD2 (6 bases). Germline-derived CDR1 and CDR2 are SSHAT and FNYEAQ (reference sequence). There are 14 residues in the CDR3. The CDR3 nucleotides are TGTGCTAGCAGCCCAGCCGGACTACCAGATACGCAGTATTTT. Amino acids: CASSPAGLPDTQYF. Full variable domain (outside the CDR3, taken from reference TRBV7-7 and TRBJ2-3): GAGVSQSPRYKVTKRGQDVTLRCDPISSHATLYWYQQALGQGPEFLTYFNYEAQPDKSGLPSDRFSAERPEGSISTLTIQRTEQRDSAMYRCASSPAGLPDTQYFGPGTRLTVL.

On this clone itself: One end of the junction varies from germline; a read error may be responsible. The chain has TRBV7-9 and TRBJ1-2, with a weak D call TRBD1 (5 bases). CDR1 and CDR2 (germline): SEHNR, FQNEAQ (reference sequence). This CDR3 has 12 residues. The CDR3 nucleotides read TGTTCCAGCAGCTTTTCGGGGGATGGCTACACCTTC. The encoded protein is CSSSFSGDGYTF. Full variable domain (missing parts from reference TRBV7-9 and TRBJ1-2): DTGVSQNPRHKITKRGQNVTFRCDPISEHNRLYWYRQTLGQGPEFLTYFQNEAQLEKSRLLSDRFSAERPKGSFSTLEIQRTEQGDSAMYLCSSSFSGDGYTFGSGTRLTVV.

The rearrangement joins TRBV15 to TRBJ1-4, with no clear D. V was pared by 1 base and J by 8 bases, with 14 bases between. Germline V gene lookup returns CDR1 LNHNV and CDR2 YYDKDF (reference sequence). The CDR3 totals 15 residues. The CDR3 sequence is CATSRVDGASEKLFF. The CDR3 nucleotides read TGTGCCACCAGCAGAGTTGACGGAGCTTCGGAAAAACTGTTTTTT.

J is TRBJ2-1 and V is TRBV9, with 10 nucleotides matching TRBD2. The CDR3 runs 16 residues. The germline V gene encodes CDR1 SGDLS and CDR2 YYNGEE. The V segment lost 0 bases and the J segment 8 bases; nucleotides outside the gene matches: 8. In DNA form, the CDR3 reads TGTGCCAGCAGCGTAGCTAAGCGGGAGGGCCCGGATGAGCAGTTCTTC. This encodes CASSVAKREGPDEQFF. The full variable domain, in which reference TRBV9 and TRBJ2-1 provide the parts outside the CDR3, is DSGVTQTPKHLITATGQRVTLRCSPRSGDLSVYWYQQSLDQGLQFLIQYYNGEERAKGNILERFSAQQFPDLHSELNLSSLELGDSALYFCASSVAKREGPDEQFFGPGTRLTVL.

This clone is a singleton in its sample. The J gene is TRBJ2-1, the V gene TRBV5-4, with 16 nucleotides matching TRBD2. Unmatched junction bases numbered 11, after V lost 4 bases and J lost 4 bases. Per the germline V gene, CDR1 is SGHNT and CDR2 is YYREEE (reference sequence). The length of the CDR3 is 19 residues. CDR3 coding DNA: TGTGCCAGCAGCAGGGGGACTAGCGGGAGGGAGACCCCTTACAATGAGCAGTTCTTC. This encodes CASSRGTSGRETPYNEQFF.